The TCR beta chain described here comes from a study of early T cells in non-severe SARS-CoV-2 infection (dated by TCRdb to the early 2020s). Notes on the research overall: Because TCR sequencing was done on bulk RNA from unsorted whole blood, the alpha and beta chains could not be paired.

Cut back by 2 bases and 2 bases, the V and J ends lie 18 bases apart. Taken from the germline V gene (reference sequence), the CDR1 and CDR2 loops are SEHNR and FQNEAQ. Spanning cysteine to phenylalanine, the CDR3 consists of 17 amino acids. Only CDR3 DNA remains: 51 bases, in frame from the first base. What the work shows at the level of the full study, not this receptor alone: VDJdb matching was skewed toward anti-spike CD8 responses and likely underestimated virus-specific expansions, missing private and CD4 specificities.

Receptor amplification or capture employed 5' RACE. Sequenced on a NextSeq 500. To correct for sequencing error and PCR bias, the TCR library protocol tagged individual cDNA molecules with unique molecular identifiers. Sequencing covered both TCR alpha and beta chains, and within each sample the abundances of alpha and beta sequences were tightly co-correlated. Per the authors' processing: Decombinator V4 was used to annotate the V gene, J gene and CDR3 of the TCR sequences. Expanded TCRs were defined as changing significantly between any two time points under a Poisson model with p below 0.0001. TCR abundances were normalised to the total number of TCRs sequenced per sample and were expressed as counts per million. TRAV1-2 paired with TRAJ12, TRAJ20 or TRAJ33 defined MAIT TCRs, while TRAV10 paired with TRAJ18 defined iNKT TCRs. VDJdb, accessed 1 November 2021, was searched for CMV, EBV and SARS-CoV-2 annotated TCRs, excluding TCRs annotated for multiple antigens. TCRdb itself trimmed the public reads at Q25 with fastp, ran MiXCR and retained productive beta chains. Identical CDR3 proteins give one entry, which carries the most common genes and DNA. The V and J calls, along with clone size, are taken from TCRdb and not from the paper's own processing. For this sample the table gives tens of thousands of distinct CDR3 sequences, of which around 13% were detected only once. The ten largest clones capture roughly 4.2% of the sample.

A case-control design nested within a healthcare worker cohort in London, UK, was used, with weekly nasopharyngeal swab PCR tests and blood sampling performed. Between 23 and 31 March 2020, the week of the UK lockdown, healthcare workers were enrolled and then followed up weekly for as long as 16 weeks. To note about this clonotype: Its binding antigen is unknown. The input lacks base qualities; no much larger clone sits a single base away.

The chain uses TRBV7-9 and TRBJ1-2, with no reliable assignment of the D segment. The sequence came from an adult who was a healthcare worker with PCR-confirmed SARS-CoV-2 infection or an uninfected control (not recorded which). Sequencing was performed on whole blood. The CDR3 protein is CASSLPRGSERNYGYTF. The sequenced DNA is TGTGCCAGCAGCTTACCCCGAGGGAGCGAGAGAAACTATGGCTACACCTTC. Where the CDR3 stops, the reference TRBV7-9 and TRBJ1-2 genes take over; the full variable domain is DTGVSQNPRHKITKRGQNVTFRCDPISEHNRLYWYRQTLGQGPEFLTYFQNEAQLEKSRLLSDRFSAERPKGSFSTLEIQRTEQGDSAMYLCASSLPRGSERNYGYTFGSGTRLTVV.